These T cell receptor beta chains were read from a single sample in a study of identical twins. One entry per CDR3 protein results from TCRdb running MiXCR on the 5' RACE reads. This sample has approximately 220,000 distinct CDR3 sequences, with approximately 8% found just once. These data also formed part of another study, on yellow fever vaccine responses in identical twins.

Sequencing was done on a sample of CD8+ T cells sorted from blood. Receptor source: a woman aged 18-35 years in good health. The CDR3 runs from the conserved cysteine through the conserved F or W. The D gene is left open where the match is weak. Clone size, where shown, is once, few, many, or a class for clones that have expanded.

TRBJ2-3	-	few	14	TRBV20-1	TGCAGTGCTAGAGATAGTCAAGGCACAGATACGCAGTATTTT	CSARDSQGTDTQYF
TRBJ2-7	TRBD2	many	15	TRBV4-1	TGCGCCAGCAGCCAAGGGACTAGCGGGACCTACGAGCAGTACTTC	CASSQGTSGTYEQYF
TRBJ2-4	TRBD2	few	16	TRBV2	TGTGCCAGCAGTCGACTAGCGGGGGGACTCAAAAACATTCAGTACTTC	CASSRLAGGLKNIQYF
TRBJ1-2	-	many	15	TRBV5-6	TGTGCCAGCAGCCCAGCCCTAGAGGAATTCTATGGCTACACCTTC	CASSPALEEFYGYTF
TRBJ2-1	-	many	11	TRBV4-2	TGTGCCAGCAGCCAACCAAATGAGCAGTTCTTC	CASSQPNEQFF
TRBJ1-5	-	many	14	TRBV27	TGTGCCAGCAGTTTATCGGGTGGGCTTCAGCCCCAGCATTTT	CASSLSGGLQPQHF
TRBJ1-2	-	many	15	TRBV7-8	TGTGCCAGCAGCTTAGCGTGGCGGCAGACCGACGGCTACACCTTC	CASSLAWRQTDGYTF
TRBJ1-2	-	-	15	TRBV5-1	TGCGCCAGCACCCCCGGACATAAAAATAGCTATGGCTACACCTTC	CASTPGHKNSYGYTF
TRBJ2-5	-	-	15	TRBV28	TGTGCCAGCAGTTTTTGGGGTGACAACCAAGAGACCCAGTACTTC	CASSFWGDNQETQYF
TRBJ2-7	TRBD1	-	17	TRBV2	TGTGCCAGCAGTGAATTGGGCCGGGACAGGGGTTCCTACGAGCAGTACTTC	CASSELGRDRGSYEQYF
TRBJ2-3	-	-	15	TRBV7-3	TGTGCCAGCAGCTACGAAGGGGTTGGAACAGATACGCAGTATTTT	CASSYEGVGTDTQYF
TRBJ1-5	-	many	15	TRBV12-3/TRBV12-4	TGTGCCAGCAGTCGGCGCCAGTATAGCAATCAGCCCCAGCATTTT	CASSRRQYSNQPQHF
TRBJ2-3	TRBD2	-	16	TRBV9	TGTGCCAGCAGCGGACTAGCGGGAGGTGGCACAGATACGCAGTATTTT	CASSGLAGGGTDTQYF
TRBJ2-1	TRBD2	-	15	TRBV7-7	TGTGCCAGCAGCCCCCATGCGGGAGGGGCGAATGAGCAGTTCTTC	CASSPHAGGANEQFF
TRBJ2-7	-	-	13	TRBV4-1	TGCGCCAGCAGCCAGACAACCCCATACGAGCAGTACTTC	CASSQTTPYEQYF
TRBJ1-2	TRBD1	few	18	TRBV28	TGTGCCAGCAGTTTATACCCAGGTTTGGGACAGGCCCAGTATGGCTACACCTTC	CASSLYPGLGQAQYGYTF
TRBJ2-7	-	few	12	TRBV24-1	TGTGCCACCAGTGATACAGGGTACGAGCAGTACTTC	CATSDTGYEQYF
TRBJ2-5	-	few	15	TRBV6-1	TGTGCCAGCAGACGGGTGGACAGCCCCCCAGAGACCCAGTACTTC	CASRRVDSPPETQYF
TRBJ2-3	TRBD2	-	17	TRBV9	TGTGCCAGCAGCGATTCTGTGACTAGCGGGAGCACAGATACGCAGTATTTT	CASSDSVTSGSTDTQYF
TRBJ2-5	-	few	14	TRBV7-9	TGTGCCAGCAGCCCCCGGGACGGTCAAGAGACCCAGTACTTC	CASSPRDGQETQYF
TRBJ2-7	-	few	16	TRBV19	TGTGCCAGTAGTACGCCAAGGGACGGAAAAACCTACGAGCAGTACTTC	CASSTPRDGKTYEQYF
TRBJ2-5	TRBD2	few	15	TRBV9	TGTGCCAGCACTCCAACACTAGCGAGCCAAGAGACCCAGTACTTC	CASTPTLASQETQYF
TRBJ1-5	-	many	14	TRBV15	TGTGCCACCAGCAGCGGGCCGGGGGATCAGCCCCAGCATTTT	CATSSGPGDQPQHF
TRBJ1-6	TRBD1	many	16	TRBV5-1	TGCGCCAGCAGCCTAAGACAGGGACCGAATAATTCACCCCTCCACTTT	CASSLRQGPNNSPLHF
TRBJ2-5	-	few	15	TRBV5-1	TGCGCCAGCAGCAGAGGTGGGGGGACCCAAGAGACCCAGTACTTC	CASSRGGGTQETQYF
TRBJ2-3	TRBD2	many	16	TRBV27	TGTGCCAGCATCCAAAGCCCTCTAGCGGGAGAAGATACGCAGTATTTT	CASIQSPLAGEDTQYF
TRBJ1-1	-	many	14	TRBV5-1	TGCGCCAGCAGGAACCCCGGGGCAGACACTGAAGCTTTCTTT	CASRNPGADTEAFF
TRBJ2-1	TRBD2	few	16	TRBV5-1	TGCGCCAGCAGCTTGGTGGGGGGGAGGTCCTACAATGAGCAGTTCTTC	CASSLVGGRSYNEQFF
TRBJ2-5	-	many	15	TRBV4-1	TGCGCCAGCAGCCAAGAAGGAGGGATCCAAGAGACCCAGTACTTC	CASSQEGGIQETQYF
TRBJ2-7	TRBD2	-	15	TRBV29-1	TGCAGCGTTGTGGGAGCGGGGAGGGATCCCTACGAGCAGTACTTC	CSVVGAGRDPYEQYF
TRBJ1-5	-	many	16	TRBV27	TGTGCCAGCAGCCCCCGGCGGGGATCGAGCAATCAGCCCCAGCATTTT	CASSPRRGSSNQPQHF
TRBJ2-7	TRBD2	many	16	TRBV5-4	TGTGCCAGCAGCTTGTACGGACTAGCGGGAGGAGACGAGCAGTACTTC	CASSLYGLAGGDEQYF
TRBJ1-1	-	many	15	TRBV4-1	TGCGCCAGCAGCCAATGGGACACGGGCGGCACTGAAGCTTTCTTT	CASSQWDTGGTEAFF
TRBJ2-7	-	few	11	TRBV29-1	TGCAGCGCTGTCAGCTCCTACGAGCAGTACTTC	CSAVSSYEQYF
TRBJ2-2	TRBD1	many	16	TRBV9	TGTGCCAGCAGCGTAAGGACAGGAGGTAACACCGGGGAGCTGTTTTTT	CASSVRTGGNTGELFF
TRBJ2-2	TRBD2	many	17	TRBV12-3/TRBV12-4	TGTGCCAGCAGTTTCTCTAGCGGGGGTGTGGACGCCGGGGAGCTGTTTTTT	CASSFSSGGVDAGELFF
TRBJ2-7	-	-	12	TRBV7-9	TGTGCCAGCAGCCCGAACGGGAACGAGCAGTACTTC	CASSPNGNEQYF
TRBJ2-5	-	-	15	TRBV5-1	TGCGCCAGCAGCGGTGTGGGAGGCCGGCAAGAGACCCAGTACTTC	CASSGVGGRQETQYF
TRBJ2-7	TRBD1	-	12	TRBV20-1	TGCAGTGCTGACAGGGGTTCCTACGAGCAGTACTTC	CSADRGSYEQYF
TRBJ1-2	-	many	13	TRBV5-6	TGTGCCAGCAGCTTGAACAATAACTATGGCTACACCTTC	CASSLNNNYGYTF
TRBJ2-1	TRBD1	many	17	TRBV24-1	TGTGCCACCAGTGATTTGCCAGGACAGGGGGCACCGAATGAGCAGTTCTTC	CATSDLPGQGAPNEQFF
TRBJ2-1	-	-	13	TRBV15	TGTGCCACCAGTACGGAGTCCTACAATGAGCAGTTCTTC	CATSTESYNEQFF
TRBJ2-5	TRBD2	few	13	TRBV28	TGTGCCAGCACCCCGGGGGGGCTGGAGACCCAGTACTTC	CASTPGGLETQYF
TRBJ2-1	-	few	13	TRBV6-4	TGTGCCAGCAGTGACTCGAACGCGGGTGAGCAGTTCTTC	CASSDSNAGEQFF
TRBJ1-6	TRBD1	few	14	TRBV20-1	TGCAGTGGACCGGGACAGGGAGTCAGTTCACCCCTCCACTTT	CSGPGQGVSSPLHF
TRBJ1-1	-	few	14	TRBV7-8	TGTGCCAGCAGCCCCCAGAGGGGGAACACTGAAGCTTTCTTT	CASSPQRGNTEAFF
TRBJ2-3	-	many	16	TRBV20-1	TGCAGTGCTGGGGGCTGGACTGTAAATTGGACAGATACGCAGTATTTT	CSAGGWTVNWTDTQYF
TRBJ1-1	-	few	14	TRBV4-1	TGCGCCAGCAGCCCCGCCCCCAAGGGGACTGAAGCTTTCTTT	CASSPAPKGTEAFF
TRBJ1-1	-	many	15	TRBV12-3/TRBV12-4	TGTGCCAGCGGCTCCCTCCGGGCGCTGAACACTGAAGCTTTCTTT	CASGSLRALNTEAFF
TRBJ2-1	-	few	9	TRBV7-3	TGTGCCAGCAGCACCAACAAGTTCTTC	CASSTNKFF
TRBJ2-2	-	few	15	TRBV9	TGTGCCAGCAGCCCCCGATCTGTTCAAACCGGGGAGCTGTTTTTT	CASSPRSVQTGELFF
TRBJ2-5	-	many	12	TRBV20-1	TGCAGTGCTAACAGGTTATCAGAGACCCAGTACTTC	CSANRLSETQYF
TRBJ2-3	TRBD1	few	16	TRBV20-1	TGCAGTGCTACCACTAGACAGGGTTCAAGGACAGATACGCAGTATTTT	CSATTRQGSRTDTQYF
TRBJ2-1	-	many	16	TRBV4-2	TGTGCCAGCAGCCTTATATATCTTTCGGAGGCGAATGAGCAGTTCTTC	CASSLIYLSEANEQFF
TRBJ1-5	TRBD1	-	17	TRBV4-1	TGCGCCAGCAGCCAGGACCCCGGGACAGATCCGAATCAGCCCCAGCATTTT	CASSQDPGTDPNQPQHF
TRBJ2-1	-	-	15	TRBV27	TGTGCCAGCAGTTTCGAGGGGGGGGCCTACAATGAGCAGTTCTTC	CASSFEGGAYNEQFF
TRBJ2-5	-	few	17	TRBV20-1	TGCAGTGCTACCCCCTATCGGGCAGGGGCTTTAGTGGAGACCCAGTACTTC	CSATPYRAGALVETQYF
TRBJ2-6	-	few	13	TRBV6-1	TGTGCCAGCGGTGAAGGAGGGGCCAACGTCCTGACTTTC	CASGEGGANVLTF
TRBJ2-1	-	few	12	TRBV11-2	TGTGCCAGCAGCTTAGCCAGTCAAGAGCAGTTCTTC	CASSLASQEQFF
TRBJ1-4	-	few	14	TRBV5-6	TGTGCCAGCAGCACTTCGAAGGGCCTCGAAAAACTGTTTTTT	CASSTSKGLEKLFF